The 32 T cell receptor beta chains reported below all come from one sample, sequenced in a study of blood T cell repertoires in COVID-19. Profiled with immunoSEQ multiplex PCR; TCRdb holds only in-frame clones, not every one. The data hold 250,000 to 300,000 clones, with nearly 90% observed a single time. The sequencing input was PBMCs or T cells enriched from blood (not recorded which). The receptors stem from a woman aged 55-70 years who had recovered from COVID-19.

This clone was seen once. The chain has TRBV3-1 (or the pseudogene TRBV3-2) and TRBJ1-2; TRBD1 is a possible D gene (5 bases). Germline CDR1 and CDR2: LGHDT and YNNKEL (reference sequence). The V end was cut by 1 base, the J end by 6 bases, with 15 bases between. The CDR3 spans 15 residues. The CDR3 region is CASSQGTHLSHGYTF. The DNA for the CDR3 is TGTGCCAGCAGCCAAGGGACACATTTATCTCATGGCTACACCTTC.

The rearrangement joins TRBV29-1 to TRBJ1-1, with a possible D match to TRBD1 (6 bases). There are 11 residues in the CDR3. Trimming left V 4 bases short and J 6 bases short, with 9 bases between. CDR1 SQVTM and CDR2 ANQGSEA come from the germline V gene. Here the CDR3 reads CSVVRGAEAFF. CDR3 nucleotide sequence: TGCAGCGTTGTCAGGGGTGCTGAAGCTTTCTTT.

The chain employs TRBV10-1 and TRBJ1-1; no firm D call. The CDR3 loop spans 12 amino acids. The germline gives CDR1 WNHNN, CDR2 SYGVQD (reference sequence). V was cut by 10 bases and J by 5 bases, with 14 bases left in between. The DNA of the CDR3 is TGCGCCACCAAGGACGGGAGGACTGAAGCTTTCTTT. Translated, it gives CATKDGRTEAFF.

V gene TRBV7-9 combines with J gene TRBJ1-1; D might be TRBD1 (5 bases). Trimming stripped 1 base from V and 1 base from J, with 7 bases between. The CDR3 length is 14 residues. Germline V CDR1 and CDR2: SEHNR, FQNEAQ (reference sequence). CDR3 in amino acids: CASSLDGQNTEAFF. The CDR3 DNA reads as TGTGCCAGCAGCTTAGATGGACAGAACACTGAAGCTTTCTTT. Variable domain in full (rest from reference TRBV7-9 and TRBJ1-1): DTGVSQNPRHKITKRGQNVTFRCDPISEHNRLYWYRQTLGQGPEFLTYFQNEAQLEKSRLLSDRFSAERPKGSFSTLEIQRTEQGDSAMYLCASSLDGQNTEAFFGQGTRLTVV.

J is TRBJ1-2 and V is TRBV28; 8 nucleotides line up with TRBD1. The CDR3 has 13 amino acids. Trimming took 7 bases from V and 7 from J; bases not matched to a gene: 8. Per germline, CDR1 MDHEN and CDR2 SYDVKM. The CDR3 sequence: CASTRTGSSGYTF. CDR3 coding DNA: TGTGCCAGCACCCGGACAGGGAGCTCTGGCTACACCTTC.

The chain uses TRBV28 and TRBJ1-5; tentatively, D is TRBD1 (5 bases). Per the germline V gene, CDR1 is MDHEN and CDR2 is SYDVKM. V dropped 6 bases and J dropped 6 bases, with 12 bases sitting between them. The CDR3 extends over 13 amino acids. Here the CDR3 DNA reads TGTGCCAGCAGGGGCGGGGCGGGTCAGCCCCAGCATTTT. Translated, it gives CASRGGAGQPQHF.

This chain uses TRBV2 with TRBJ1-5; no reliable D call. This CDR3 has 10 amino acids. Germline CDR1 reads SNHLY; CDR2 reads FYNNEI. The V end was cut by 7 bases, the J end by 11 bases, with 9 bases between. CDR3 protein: CASNQSAQHF. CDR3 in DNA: TGTGCCAGCAACCAATCAGCCCAGCATTTT.

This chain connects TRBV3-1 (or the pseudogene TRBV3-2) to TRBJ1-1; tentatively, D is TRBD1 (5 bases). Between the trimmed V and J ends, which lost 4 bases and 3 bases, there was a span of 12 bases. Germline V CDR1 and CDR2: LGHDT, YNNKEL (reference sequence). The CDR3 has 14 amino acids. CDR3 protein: CASSPKAGYTEAFF. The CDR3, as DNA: TGTGCCAGCAGCCCGAAGGCAGGGTACACTGAAGCTTTCTTT.

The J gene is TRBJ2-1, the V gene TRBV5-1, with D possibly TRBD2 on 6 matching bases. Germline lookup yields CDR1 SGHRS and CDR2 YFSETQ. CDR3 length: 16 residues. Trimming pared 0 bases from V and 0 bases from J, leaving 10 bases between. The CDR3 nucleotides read TGCGCCAGCAGCTTGGTTCCCGGGGGCTCCTACAATGAGCAGTTCTTC. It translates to CASSLVPGGSYNEQFF.

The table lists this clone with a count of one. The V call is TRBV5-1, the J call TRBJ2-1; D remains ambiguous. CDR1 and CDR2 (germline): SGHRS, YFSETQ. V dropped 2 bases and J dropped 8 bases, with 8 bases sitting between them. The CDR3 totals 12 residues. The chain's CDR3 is CASSFVVDEQFF. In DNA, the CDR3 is TGCGCCAGCAGCTTCGTCGTAGATGAGCAGTTCTTC.

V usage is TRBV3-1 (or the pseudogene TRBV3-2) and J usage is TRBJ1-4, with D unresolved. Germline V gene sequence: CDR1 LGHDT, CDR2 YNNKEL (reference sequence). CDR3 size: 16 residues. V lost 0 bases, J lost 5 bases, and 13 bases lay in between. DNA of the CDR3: TGTGCCAGCAGCCAAGAAAACAGTTACCTCAATGAAAAACTGTTTTTT. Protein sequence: CASSQENSYLNEKLFF.

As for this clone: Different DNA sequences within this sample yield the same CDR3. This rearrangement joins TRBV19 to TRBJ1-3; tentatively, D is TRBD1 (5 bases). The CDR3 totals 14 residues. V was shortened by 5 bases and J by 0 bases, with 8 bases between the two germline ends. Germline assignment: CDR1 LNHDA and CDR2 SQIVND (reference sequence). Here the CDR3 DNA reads TGTGCCAGTAGTCAACAGGACTCTGGAAACACCATATATTTT. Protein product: CASSQQDSGNTIYF.

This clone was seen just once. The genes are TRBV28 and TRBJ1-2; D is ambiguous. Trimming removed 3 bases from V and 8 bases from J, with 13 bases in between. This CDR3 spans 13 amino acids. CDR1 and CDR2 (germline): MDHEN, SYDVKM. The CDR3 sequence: CASSFEGGRGYTF. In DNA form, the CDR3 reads TGTGCCAGCAGTTTTGAGGGAGGAAGGGGCTACACCTTC.

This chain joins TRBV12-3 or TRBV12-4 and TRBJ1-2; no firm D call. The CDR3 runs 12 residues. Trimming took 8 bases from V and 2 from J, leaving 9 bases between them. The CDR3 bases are TGTGCCAGCCAAAGAGGGAACTATGGCTACACCTTC. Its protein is CASQRGNYGYTF.

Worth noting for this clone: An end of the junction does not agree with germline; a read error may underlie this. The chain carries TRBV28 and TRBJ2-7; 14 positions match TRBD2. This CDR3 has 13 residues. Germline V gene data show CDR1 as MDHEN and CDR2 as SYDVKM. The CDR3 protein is CASSTGLAGVFHF. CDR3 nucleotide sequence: TGTGCCAGCAGTACGGGACTAGCGGGAGTCTTTCACTTC. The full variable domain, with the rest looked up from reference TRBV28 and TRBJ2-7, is DVKVTQSSRYLVKRTGEKVFLECVQDMDHENMFWYRQDPGLGLRLIYFSYDVKMKEKGDIPEGYSVSREKKERFSLILESASTNQTSMYLCASSTGLAGVFHFGPGTRLTVT.

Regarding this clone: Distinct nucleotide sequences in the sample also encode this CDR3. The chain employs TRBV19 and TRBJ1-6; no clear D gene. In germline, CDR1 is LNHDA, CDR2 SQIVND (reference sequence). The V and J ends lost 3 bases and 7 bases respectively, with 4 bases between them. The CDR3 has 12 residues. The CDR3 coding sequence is TGTGCCAGTAGTATTGGCAATTCACCCCTCCACTTT. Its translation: CASSIGNSPLHF. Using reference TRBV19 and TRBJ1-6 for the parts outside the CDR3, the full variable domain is DGGITQSPKYLFRKEGQNVTLSCEQNLNHDAMYWYRQDPGQGLRLIYYSQIVNDFQKGDIAEGYSVSREKKESFPLTVTSAQKNPTAFYLCASSIGNSPLHFGNGTRLTVT.

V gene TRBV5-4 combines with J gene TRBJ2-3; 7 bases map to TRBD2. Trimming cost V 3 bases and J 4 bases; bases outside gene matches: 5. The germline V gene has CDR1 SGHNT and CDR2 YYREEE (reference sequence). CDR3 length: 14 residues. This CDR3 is CASSSSTSADTQYF. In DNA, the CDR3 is TGTGCCAGCAGCTCCTCCACTAGCGCAGATACGCAGTATTTT.

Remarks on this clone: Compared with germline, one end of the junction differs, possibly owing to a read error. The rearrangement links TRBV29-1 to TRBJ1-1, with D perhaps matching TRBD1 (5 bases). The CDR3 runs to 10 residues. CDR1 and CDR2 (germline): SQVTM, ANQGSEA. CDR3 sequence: CSVADLGLSF. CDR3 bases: TGCAGCGTTGCGGACCTGGGGCTTTCTTTT.

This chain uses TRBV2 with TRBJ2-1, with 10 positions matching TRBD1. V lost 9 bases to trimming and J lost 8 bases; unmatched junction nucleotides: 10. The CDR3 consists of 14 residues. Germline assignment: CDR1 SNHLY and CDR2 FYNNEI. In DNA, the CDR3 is TGTGCCAGTCCCGGGACAGGGGCCCTCCATGAGCAGTTCTTC. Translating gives CASPGTGALHEQFF.

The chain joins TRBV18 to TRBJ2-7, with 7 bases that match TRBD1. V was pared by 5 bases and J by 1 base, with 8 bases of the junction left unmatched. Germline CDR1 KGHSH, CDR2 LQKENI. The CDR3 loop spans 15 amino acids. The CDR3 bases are TGTGCCAGCTCAGACACAGGGGAAATTTCCTACGAGCAGTACTTC. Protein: CASSDTGEISYEQYF.

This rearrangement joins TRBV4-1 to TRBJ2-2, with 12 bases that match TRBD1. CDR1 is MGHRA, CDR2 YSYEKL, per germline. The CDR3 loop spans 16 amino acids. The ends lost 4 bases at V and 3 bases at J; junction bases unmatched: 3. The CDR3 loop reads CASSRGQGAYTGELFF. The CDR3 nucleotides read TGCGCCAGCAGCCGGGGACAGGGGGCATACACCGGGGAGCTGTTTTTT.

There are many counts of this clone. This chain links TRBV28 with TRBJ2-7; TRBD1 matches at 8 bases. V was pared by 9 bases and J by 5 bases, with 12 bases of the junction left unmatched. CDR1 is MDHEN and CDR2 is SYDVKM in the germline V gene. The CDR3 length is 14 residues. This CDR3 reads CASISGTGKHEQYF. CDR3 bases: TGTGCCAGTATCTCCGGGACAGGCAAACACGAGCAGTACTTC.

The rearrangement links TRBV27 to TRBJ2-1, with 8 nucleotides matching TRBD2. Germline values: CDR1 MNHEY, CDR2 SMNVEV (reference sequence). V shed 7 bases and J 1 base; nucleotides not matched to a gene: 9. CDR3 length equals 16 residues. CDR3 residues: CASNRGGGNSYNEQFF. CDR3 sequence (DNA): TGTGCCAGCAACCGGGGCGGGGGGAATTCCTACAATGAGCAGTTCTTC.

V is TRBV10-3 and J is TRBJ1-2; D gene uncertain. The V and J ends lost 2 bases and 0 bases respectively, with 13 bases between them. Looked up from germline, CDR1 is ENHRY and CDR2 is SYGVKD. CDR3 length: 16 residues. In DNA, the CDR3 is TGTGCCATCAGTGAGACCGAGGGTCCAGCTAACTATGGCTACACCTTC. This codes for CAISETEGPANYGYTF.

The DNA for the CDR3 is TGTGCCAGCTCACAACGCGAAGCAGGGGGCAAAGACACCGGGGAGCTGTTTTTT. Amino acid sequence: CASSQREAGGKDTGELFF. The chain couples TRBV18 to TRBJ2-2; 8 bases fit TRBD1. This CDR3 spans 18 amino acids. J lost 3 bases, V lost 4 bases, and 13 bases had no gene match. Germline V gene sequence: CDR1 KGHSH, CDR2 LQKENI. The full variable domain, completed using reference TRBV18 and TRBJ2-2, is NAGVMQNPRHLVRRRGQEARLRCSPMKGHSHVYWYRQLPEEGLKFMVYLQKENIIDESGMPKERFSAEFPKEGPSILRIQQVVRGDSAAYFCASSQREAGGKDTGELFFGEGSRLTVL.

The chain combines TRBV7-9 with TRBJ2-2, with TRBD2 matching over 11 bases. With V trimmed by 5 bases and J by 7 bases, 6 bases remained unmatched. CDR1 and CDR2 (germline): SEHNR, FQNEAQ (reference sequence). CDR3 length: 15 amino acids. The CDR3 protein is CASSGGGLADGELFF. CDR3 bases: TGTGCCAGCAGCGGAGGGGGACTAGCGGACGGGGAGCTGTTTTTT.

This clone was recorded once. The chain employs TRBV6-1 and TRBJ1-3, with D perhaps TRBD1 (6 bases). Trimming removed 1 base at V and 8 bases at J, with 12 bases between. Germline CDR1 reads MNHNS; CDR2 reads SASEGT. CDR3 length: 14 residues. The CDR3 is CASSEGDTADTIYF. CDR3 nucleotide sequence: TGTGCCAGCAGTGAAGGGGACACGGCGGACACCATATATTTT.

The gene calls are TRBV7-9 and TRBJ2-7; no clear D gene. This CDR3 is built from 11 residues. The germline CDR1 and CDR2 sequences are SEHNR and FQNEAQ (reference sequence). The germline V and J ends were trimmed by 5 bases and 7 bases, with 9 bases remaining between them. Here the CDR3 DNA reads TGTGCCAGCAGCCGTAATATGGAGCAGTACTTC. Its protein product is CASSRNMEQYF.

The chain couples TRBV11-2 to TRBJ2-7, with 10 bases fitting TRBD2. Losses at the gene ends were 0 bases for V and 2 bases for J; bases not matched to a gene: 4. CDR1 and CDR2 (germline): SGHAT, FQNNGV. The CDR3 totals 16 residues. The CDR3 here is CASSLERLAGAYEQYF. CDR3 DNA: TGTGCCAGCAGCTTAGAGAGGCTAGCGGGGGCCTACGAGCAGTACTTC.

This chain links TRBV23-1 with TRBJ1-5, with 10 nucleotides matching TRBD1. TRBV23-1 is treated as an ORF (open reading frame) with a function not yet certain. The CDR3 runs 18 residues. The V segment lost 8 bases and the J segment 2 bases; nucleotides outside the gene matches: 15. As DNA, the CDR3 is TGCGCCAGCTCGCAGTATGCCGGGACAGGGGATGGCAATCAGCCCCAGCATTTT. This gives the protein CASSQYAGTGDGNQPQHF.

CDR3 sequence: CASSLAQRGLMDGYTF. The CDR3 bases are TGCGCCAGCAGCTTGGCCCAAAGGGGGTTAATGGATGGCTACACCTTC. V and J are TRBV5-1 and TRBJ1-2; maybe TRBD1 (6 bases). Trimming stripped 0 bases from V and 6 bases from J, with 18 bases between. Germline-derived CDR1 and CDR2 are SGHRS and YFSETQ. CDR3 length: 16 amino acids.

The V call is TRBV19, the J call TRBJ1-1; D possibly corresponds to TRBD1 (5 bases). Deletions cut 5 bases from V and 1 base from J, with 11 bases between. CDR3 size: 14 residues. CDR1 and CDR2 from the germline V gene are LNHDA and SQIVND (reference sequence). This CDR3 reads CASSPGIGNTEAFF. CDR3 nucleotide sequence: TGTGCCAGTAGTCCAGGGATTGGGAACACTGAAGCTTTCTTT.